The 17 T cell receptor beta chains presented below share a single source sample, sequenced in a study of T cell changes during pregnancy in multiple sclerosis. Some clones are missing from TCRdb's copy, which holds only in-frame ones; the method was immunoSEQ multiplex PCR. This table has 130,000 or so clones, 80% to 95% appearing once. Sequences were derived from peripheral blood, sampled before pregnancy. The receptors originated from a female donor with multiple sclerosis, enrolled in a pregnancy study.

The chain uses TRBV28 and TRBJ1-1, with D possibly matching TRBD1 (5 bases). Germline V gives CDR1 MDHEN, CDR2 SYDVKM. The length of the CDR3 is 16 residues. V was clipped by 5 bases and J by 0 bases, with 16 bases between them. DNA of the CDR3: TGTGCCAGCAGTCCACGCCTGACAGCTTTGAACACTGAAGCTTTCTTT. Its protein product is CASSPRLTALNTEAFF.

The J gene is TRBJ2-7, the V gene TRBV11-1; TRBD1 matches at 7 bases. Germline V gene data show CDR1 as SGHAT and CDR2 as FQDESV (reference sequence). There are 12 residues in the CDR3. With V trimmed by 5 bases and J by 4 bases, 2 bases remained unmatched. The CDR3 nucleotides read TGTGCCAGCAGCACAGGGGTTTACGAGCAGTACTTC. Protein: CASSTGVYEQYF.

CDR3 sequence reads: CASSSTSSGTHADTQYF. In DNA, the CDR3 is TGTGCCAGCTCATCTACTTCTAGCGGAACGCACGCAGATACGCAGTATTTT. The rearrangement uses TRBV18 and TRBJ2-3, with TRBD2 matching 7 bases. Looked up from germline, CDR1 is KGHSH and CDR2 is LQKENI. The CDR3 contains 17 residues. Trimming removed 5 bases from V and 4 bases from J; junction bases left unmatched: 15.

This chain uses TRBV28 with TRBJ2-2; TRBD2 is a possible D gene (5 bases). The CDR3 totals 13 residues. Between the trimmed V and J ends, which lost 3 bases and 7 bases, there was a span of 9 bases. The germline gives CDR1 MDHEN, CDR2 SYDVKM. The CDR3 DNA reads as TGTGCCAGCAGTTTCTTAGGGAGCGGGGAGCTGTTTTTT. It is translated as CASSFLGSGELFF.

The chain's CDR3 is CASSQAFKQGANEKLFF. The CDR3 coding sequence is TGCGCCAGCAGCCAAGCATTCAAACAGGGGGCAAATGAAAAACTGTTTTTT. The rearrangement uses TRBV4-1 and TRBJ1-4, with TRBD1 identical over 9 bases. CDR1 MGHRA and CDR2 YSYEKL come from the germline V gene. V lost 1 base and J lost 5; bases outside the gene matches: 8. This CDR3 is built from 17 residues.

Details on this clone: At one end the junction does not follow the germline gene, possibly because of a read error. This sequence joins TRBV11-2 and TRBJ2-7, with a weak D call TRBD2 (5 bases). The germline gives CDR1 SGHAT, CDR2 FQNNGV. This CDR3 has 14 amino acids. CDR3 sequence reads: CASSLAGISNEQYF. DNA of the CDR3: TGTGCCAGCAGCTTGGCCGGGATCTCCAACGAGCAGTACTTC.

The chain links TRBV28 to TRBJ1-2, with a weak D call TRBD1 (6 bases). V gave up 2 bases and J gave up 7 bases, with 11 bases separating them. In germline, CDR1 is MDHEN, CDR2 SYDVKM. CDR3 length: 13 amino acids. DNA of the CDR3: TGTGCCAGCAGTTTAAGTTTAGGGGGTGGCTACACCTTC. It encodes CASSLSLGGGYTF.

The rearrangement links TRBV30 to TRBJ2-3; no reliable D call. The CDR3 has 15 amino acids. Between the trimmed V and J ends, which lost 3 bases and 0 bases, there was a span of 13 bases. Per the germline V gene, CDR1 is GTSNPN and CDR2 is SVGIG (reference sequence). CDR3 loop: CAWRAGALSTDTQYF. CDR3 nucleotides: TGTGCCTGGAGGGCAGGTGCCCTCAGCACAGATACGCAGTATTTT.

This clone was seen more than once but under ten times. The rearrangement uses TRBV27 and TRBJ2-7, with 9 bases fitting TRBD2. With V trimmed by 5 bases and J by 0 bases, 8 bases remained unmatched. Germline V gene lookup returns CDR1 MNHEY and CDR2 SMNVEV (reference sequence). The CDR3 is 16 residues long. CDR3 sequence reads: CASSRGLAGSSYEQYF. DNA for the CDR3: TGTGCCAGCAGTCGGGGCCTAGCGGGGAGCTCCTACGAGCAGTACTTC.

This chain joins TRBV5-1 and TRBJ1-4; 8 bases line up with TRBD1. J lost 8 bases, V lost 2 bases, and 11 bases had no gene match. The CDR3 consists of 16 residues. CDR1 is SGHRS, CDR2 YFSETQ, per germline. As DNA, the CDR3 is TGCGCCAGCAGCTTAAATGGGCAGGGGGCGAAAGAAAAACTGTTTTTT. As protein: CASSLNGQGAKEKLFF.

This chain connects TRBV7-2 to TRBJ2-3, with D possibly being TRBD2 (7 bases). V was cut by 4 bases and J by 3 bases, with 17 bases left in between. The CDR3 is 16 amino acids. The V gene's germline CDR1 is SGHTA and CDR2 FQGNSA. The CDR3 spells CASSSRAGAGTDTQYF. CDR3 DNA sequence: TGTGCCAGCAGCTCCAGGGCGGGGGCTGGAACAGATACGCAGTATTTT.

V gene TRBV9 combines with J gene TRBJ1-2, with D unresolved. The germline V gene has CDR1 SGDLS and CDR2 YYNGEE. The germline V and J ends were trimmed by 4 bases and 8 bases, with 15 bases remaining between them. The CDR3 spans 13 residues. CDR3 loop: CASSQLAGLGYTF. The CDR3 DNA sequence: TGTGCCAGCAGCCAACTCGCCGGTCTCGGCTACACCTTC.

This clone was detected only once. The chain's CDR3 is CASTHGGRQETGELFF. For the CDR3, the DNA is TGTGCCAGCACCCACGGGGGGAGGCAGGAAACCGGGGAGCTGTTTTTT. The chain uses TRBV7-9 and TRBJ2-2; 7 bases agree with TRBD2. The CDR3 totals 16 residues. In germline, CDR1 is SEHNR, CDR2 FQNEAQ (reference sequence). Losses at the gene ends were 7 bases for V and 5 bases for J; bases not matched to a gene: 13.

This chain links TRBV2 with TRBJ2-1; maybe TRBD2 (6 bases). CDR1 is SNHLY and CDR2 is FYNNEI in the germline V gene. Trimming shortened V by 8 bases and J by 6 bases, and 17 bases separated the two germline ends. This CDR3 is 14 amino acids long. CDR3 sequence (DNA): TGTGCCAGCGGCGGGGACGGAGGATTCAATGAGCAGTTCTTC. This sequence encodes CASGGDGGFNEQFF.

The CDR3, as DNA: TGTGCCAGCAGTGAATCTGGGACAGTTTCTGTTGAGTACTTC. This sequence encodes CASSESGTVSVEYF. V gene TRBV6-1 combines with J gene TRBJ2-7; TRBD1 aligns across 7 bases. Germline lookup yields CDR1 MNHNS and CDR2 SASEGT. The CDR3 has 14 residues. Unmatched junction bases numbered 12, after V lost 2 bases and J lost 11 bases.

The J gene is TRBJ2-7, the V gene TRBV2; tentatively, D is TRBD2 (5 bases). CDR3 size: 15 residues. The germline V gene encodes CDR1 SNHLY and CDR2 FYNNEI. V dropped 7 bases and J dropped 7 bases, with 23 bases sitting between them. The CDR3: CASTEEYSRAWEQYF. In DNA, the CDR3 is TGTGCCAGCACCGAGGAGTACTCGAGGGCGTGGGAGCAGTACTTC.

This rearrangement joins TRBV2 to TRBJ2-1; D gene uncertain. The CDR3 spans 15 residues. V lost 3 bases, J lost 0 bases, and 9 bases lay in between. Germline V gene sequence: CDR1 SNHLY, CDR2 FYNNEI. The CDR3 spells CASSEEISSYNEQFF. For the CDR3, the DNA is TGTGCCAGCAGTGAGGAGATTAGCTCCTACAATGAGCAGTTCTTC.